This is a list of T cell receptor beta chains from one sample in a study of cytotoxic CD8 clonotypes in ibrutinib-treated CLL. The protocol was immunoSEQ multiplex PCR, while the TCRdb copy is restricted to in-frame clones and leaves out a portion. The table includes about 140,000 clones, roughly 77% detected once. The source material was PBMCs, sampled after 12 months of ibrutinib treatment. The receptor source for this set is a human donor with chronic lymphocytic leukemia. Both conserved end residues are part of each CDR3. Each record gives: J gene, V gene, D gene, clone size, CDR3 DNA, CDR3 protein. The D gene is left open where the match is weak. Rows may omit the clone size; those that give it use once, few, many or a size class.

TRBJ1-1 TRBV4-1 TRBD1 once TGCGCCAGCAGCCCTCGGACAGGGGGTCTTTCTGAAGCTTTCTTT CASSPRTGGLSEAFF
TRBJ2-2 TRBV19 TRBD1 . TGTGCCAGTAGGAATGGACAGGACGCCGGGGAGCTGTTTTTT CASRNGQDAGELFF
TRBJ2-7 TRBV4-1 . . TGCGCCAGCAGCCAAGGGGCGGGGAGTTACGAGCAGTACTTC CASSQGAGSYEQYF
TRBJ1-2 TRBV7-9 . . TGTGCCTGTACAGGAGGGCAGGGCTACACCTTC CACTGGQGYTF
TRBJ1-2 TRBV30 TRBD1 once TGTGCCTGGAGTTCTCAAGAACCGGGACAGGGGGCTGGCTACACCTTC CAWSSQEPGQGAGYTF
TRBJ2-2 TRBV5-4 . . TGTGCCAGCAGCCCTGCCGGGGGTATAACTATCGGCGGGGAGCTGTTTTTT CASSPAGGITIGGELFF
TRBJ2-7 TRBV9 . . TGTGCCAGCAGCCTCCATGGGGGGCTAGAAGATCCCCGGGGGCAGTACTTC CASSLHGGLEDPRGQYF
TRBJ1-1 TRBV5-1 . . TGCGCCAGCAGCTTGATAGGGATCGACACTGAAGCTTTCTTT CASSLIGIDTEAFF
TRBJ2-5 TRBV7-7 . . TGTGCCAGCAGCTTATCATGGACAGCCTATGCCTATTCCCAAGAGACCCAGTACTTC CASSLSWTAYAYSQETQYF
TRBJ1-6 TRBV15 . . TGTGCCACCAGCAGCGCCCACTGGGTCGGGGACCGATGGGATTCACCCCTCCACTTT CATSSAHWVGDRWDSPLHF
TRBJ1-5 TRBV19 . . TGTGCCCTCGGCGGGCAGGACGTATATAGCAATCAGCCCCAGCATTTT CALGGQDVYSNQPQHF
TRBJ1-5 TRBV27 . . TGTGCCAGCAGTTTGCGGGGGATAAATCAGCCCCAGCATTTT CASSLRGINQPQHF
TRBJ1-6 TRBV23-1 . few TGCGCCAGCAGTCAACCCGGTTACTCACCCCTCCACTTT CASSQPGYSPLHF
TRBJ2-2 TRBV6-5 . few TGTGCCAGCAGAATCCCAGGGGTGCGCACCGGGGAGCTGTTTTTT CASRIPGVRTGELFF
TRBJ2-3 TRBV27 TRBD2 . TGTGCCAGCAGTTGGATAGCGGGGTTTACAGATACGCAGTATTTT CASSWIAGFTDTQYF
TRBJ1-1 TRBV5-1 . few TGCGCCAGCCGAACGGGAGAGGGGACTGAAGCTTTCTTT CASRTGEGTEAFF
TRBJ1-6 TRBV9 TRBD1 . TGTGCCAGCAGCCCCACAGGGGGCGCCTTTTCACCCCTCCACTTT CASSPTGGAFSPLHF
TRBJ1-1 TRBV5-3 . once TGTGCCAGAAGCCTCGGGTACAGAACGAACACTGAAGCTTTCTTT CARSLGYRTNTEAFF
TRBJ2-1 TRBV9 . few TGTGCCAGCAGCGCGCCCCCTCCAAAGTGGGACTACAATGAGCAGTTCTTC CASSAPPPKWDYNEQFF
TRBJ1-5 TRBV18 . . TGTGCCAGCTCACCAAGGAGGGCGGATAGCAATCAGCCCCAGCATTTT CASSPRRADSNQPQHF
TRBJ1-1 TRBV6-5 . . TGTGCCAGCAGTTCGTTTGGGGGGAACACTGAAGCTTTCTTT CASSSFGGNTEAFF
TRBJ1-1 TRBV28 . few TGTGCCAGCAGTCCGCGACACAGAATGAACACTGAAGCTTTCTTT CASSPRHRMNTEAFF
TRBJ2-3 TRBV7-2 . . TGTGCCAGCAGCCCCGGGACAATCAGCACAGATACGCAGTATTTT CASSPGTISTDTQYF
TRBJ2-7 TRBV6-5 . . TGTGCCAGCACCCAAGTAGGGATTACCTACGAGCAGTACTTC CASTQVGITYEQYF
TRBJ2-7 TRBV5-6 . . TGTGCCAGCAGCCGGCAGGGAAGGAGGAACGAGCAGTACTTC CASSRQGRRNEQYF
TRBJ2-7 TRBV5-1 TRBD2 . TGCGCCAGCAGCTTGGCCGGACTAGCGGGAGGGTACGAGCAGTACTTC CASSLAGLAGGYEQYF
TRBJ1-5 TRBV5-1 . . TGCGCCAGCAGCCCGAATAGCAATCAGCCCCAGCATTTT CASSPNSNQPQHF
TRBJ2-7 TRBV7-6 TRBD2 . TGTGCCAGCAGCTCGGCTAGCGGCGAGCAGTACTTC CASSSASGEQYF
TRBJ2-7 TRBV11-2 TRBD1 . TGTGCCAGCAGCCTCAGTCAGGGGGCTATCTACGAGCAGTACTTC CASSLSQGAIYEQYF
TRBJ1-1 TRBV7-9 TRBD1 many TGTGCCAGCAGCCCGGGACAGAAGAACACTGAAGCTTTCTTT CASSPGQKNTEAFF
TRBJ2-5 TRBV11-2 TRBD2 . TGTGCCAGCAGTCCCAGCGGGAGGGGGGAGACCCAGTACTTC CASSPSGRGETQYF
TRBJ2-7 TRBV27 . . TGTGCCAGCAGTTTAGGGTACGAGCAGTACTTC CASSLGYEQYF
TRBJ2-7 TRBV13 TRBD2 . TGTGCCAGCAGCTTAGTCGTCGCGGGAGCTCTCTACGAGCAGTACTTC CASSLVVAGALYEQYF
TRBJ2-7 TRBV5-6 TRBD2 . TGTGCCAGCAGCACTCCCGGACTAGCTCAGTACTTC CASSTPGLAQYF
TRBJ1-4 TRBV7-2 . . TGTGCCAGCAGCCTATTCCTTTCAGGGGATGAAAAACTGTTTTTT CASSLFLSGDEKLFF
TRBJ2-7 TRBV30 . . TGTGCCTGGAGTGGACCTTATGGTTACGAGCAGTACTTC CAWSGPYGYEQYF
TRBJ1-5 TRBV7-3 . . TGTGCCAGCAGCTTAGCACCGCGGCAGCCCCAGCATTTT CASSLAPRQPQHF
TRBJ1-5 TRBV2 . . TGTGCCAGCAGTGCCAGTCCTCATCAGCCCCAGCATTTT CASSASPHQPQHF
TRBJ2-7 TRBV7-9 . . TGTGCCAGCAGCCATAGTGTTGGCGAGCAGTACTTC CASSHSVGEQYF
TRBJ2-1 TRBV9 TRBD2 . TGTGCCAGCAGCGCCGGGACTAGCGGGAGCTACAATGAGCAGTTCTTC CASSAGTSGSYNEQFF
TRBJ2-2 TRBV4-1 TRBD2 . TGCGCCAGCAGCGTCTCAGCGGGGGTAGGAGGGGAGCTGTTTTTT CASSVSAGVGGELFF
TRBJ2-2 TRBV6-5 . . TGTGCCACTGAGAGCGGGGAGCTGTTTTTT CATESGELFF
TRBJ1-2 TRBV7-9 . . TGTGCCAGCAGCGTCGGGCTAAACTATGGCTACACCTTC CASSVGLNYGYTF
TRBJ1-3 TRBV9 TRBD1 . TGTGCCAGCAGCGTAGACTTAAGTGACAGGGTCGGAAACACCATATATTTT CASSVDLSDRVGNTIYF
TRBJ2-7 TRBV28 TRBD1 . TGTGCCAGCAGTCCCGGGACAGGGGGCTACGAGCAGTACTTC CASSPGTGGYEQYF
TRBJ2-7 TRBV6-5 . . TGTGCCAGCATGGGACCAGGAACCTACGAGCAGTACTTC CASMGPGTYEQYF
TRBJ2-1 TRBV7-2 . . TGTGCCAGCAGCTACGGCCCGGGTTCGGACAGGCAGTTCTTC CASSYGPGSDRQFF
TRBJ2-7 TRBV5-1 . . TGCGCCAGCAGCTTTTACCAGGGTGCAACCTACGAGCAGTACTTC CASSFYQGATYEQYF
TRBJ2-3 TRBV6-1 . few TGTGCCAGCAGCCCCGGGCTGGGAGATACGCAGTATTTT CASSPGLGDTQYF
TRBJ2-1 TRBV28 . few TGTGCCAGTGAGGGGGTAGCGGATCAATACAATGAGCAGTTCTTC CASEGVADQYNEQFF
TRBJ1-2 TRBV6-5 . . TGTGCCAGTGAGGGGGACGAAGGCTACACCTTC CASEGDEGYTF
TRBJ2-7 TRBV5-6 . . TGTGCCAGCAGCTTAGGGCGCTACGAGCAGTACTTC CASSLGRYEQYF
TRBJ2-2 TRBV25-1 . . TGTGCCAGCAGCGGGACATCGAACACCGGGGAGCTGTTTTTT CASSGTSNTGELFF